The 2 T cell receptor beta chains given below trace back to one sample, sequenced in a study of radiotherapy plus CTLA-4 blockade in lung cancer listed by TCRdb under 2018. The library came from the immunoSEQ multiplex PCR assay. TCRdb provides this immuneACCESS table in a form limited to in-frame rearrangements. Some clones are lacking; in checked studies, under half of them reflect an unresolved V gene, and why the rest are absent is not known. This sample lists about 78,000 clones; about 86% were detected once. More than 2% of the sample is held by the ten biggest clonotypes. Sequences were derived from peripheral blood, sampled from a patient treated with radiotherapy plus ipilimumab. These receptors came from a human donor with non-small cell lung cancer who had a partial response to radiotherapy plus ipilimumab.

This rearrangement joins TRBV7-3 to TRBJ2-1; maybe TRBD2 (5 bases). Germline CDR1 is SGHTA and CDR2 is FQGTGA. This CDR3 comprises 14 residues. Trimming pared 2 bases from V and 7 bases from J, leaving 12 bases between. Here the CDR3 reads CASSLSTSGNEQFF. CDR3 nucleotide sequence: TGTGCCAGCAGCTTATCCACCTCGGGGAATGAGCAGTTCTTC.

The CDR3 coding sequence is TGTGCCAGCAGTTTGGTAACTACGAACACCGGGGAGCTGTTTTTT. This codes for CASSLVTTNTGELFF. This chain links TRBV27 with TRBJ2-2; unclear D gene. The V gene lost 3 bases and the J gene lost 0 bases, with 8 bases spanning the gap. The CDR3 has 15 residues. Germline values: CDR1 MNHEY, CDR2 SMNVEV (reference sequence).